Each of the 11 T cell receptor beta chains below was sequenced from the same sample in a study of radiotherapy plus CTLA-4 blockade in lung cancer. Produced via immunoSEQ multiplex PCR; TCRdb's table is partial and in-frame only. This table holds 60,000 to 85,000 clones, about 88% found once. The specimen comprised peripheral blood, sampled from a patient treated with radiotherapy plus ipilimumab. These receptors were taken from a human donor with non-small cell lung cancer who had stable disease on radiotherapy plus ipilimumab.

This chain joins TRBV6-1 and TRBJ1-5, with TRBD1 matching 7 bases. CDR1 is MNHNS and CDR2 is SASEGT in the germline V gene. J gave up 0 bases and V 2 bases, and 16 bases lay outside the gene matches. This CDR3 region has 20 residues. The CDR3 nucleotides are TGTGCCAGCAGTGAATGGGGTCGGGGCAGGGGGTTTAATAGCAATCAGCCCCAGCATTTT. Protein sequence: CASSEWGRGRGFNSNQPQHF.

V gene TRBV4-2 combines with J gene TRBJ2-1, with 7 bases that match TRBD2. V shed 1 base and J 9 bases; nucleotides not matched to a gene: 9. The germline V gene encodes CDR1 LGHNA and CDR2 YNFKEQ. This CDR3 is 15 amino acids long. The CDR3 DNA follows: TGTGCCAGCAGCCAAGGAAGCGGGGAGGGCGGTGAGCAGTTCTTC. This codes for CASSQGSGEGGEQFF.

The CDR3 DNA sequence: TGTGCCAGCAGCCAGCCCTTTCCTCCCTCCTACGAGCAGTACTTC. Translation: CASSQPFPPSYEQYF. The chain has TRBV4-2 and TRBJ2-7; D unclear. Germline CDR1 reads LGHNA; CDR2 reads YNFKEQ. The V end lost 3 bases, the J end lost 0 bases, and 12 bases lay between the germline ends. This CDR3 comprises 15 residues.

This chain uses TRBV6-1 with TRBJ2-7; D uncertain. The V gene's germline CDR1 is MNHNS and CDR2 SASEGT. There are 13 residues in the CDR3. V shed 5 bases and J shed 3 bases, with 11 bases lying between them. The CDR3 DNA sequence: TGTGCCAGCAGTTTAATTAGGAGCTACGAGCAGTACTTC. It yields the protein CASSLIRSYEQYF.

The chain has TRBV2 and TRBJ1-1, with D perhaps matching TRBD1 (6 bases). Germline V CDR1 and CDR2: SNHLY, FYNNEI. This CDR3 has 14 residues. The V gene lost 7 bases and the J gene lost 2 bases, with 14 bases spanning the gap. DNA for the CDR3: TGTGCCAGCATAGCCGGGACAATTAACACTGAAGCTTTCTTT. This codes for CASIAGTINTEAFF.

The genes are TRBV29-1 and TRBJ1-6; D is ambiguous. Germline V gene data show CDR1 as SQVTM and CDR2 as ANQGSEA. V lost 7 bases, J lost 7 bases, and 11 bases lay in between. This CDR3 comprises 12 residues. The CDR3 is CSAAIGNSPLHF. The CDR3 DNA reads TGCAGCGCCGCGATCGGGAATTCACCCCTCCACTTT.

The chain is built from TRBV5-8 and TRBJ2-7; 9 nucleotides line up with TRBD1. J was trimmed by 2 bases and V by 7 bases; bases with no gene match: 10. The CDR3 runs to 15 residues. The germline V gene encodes CDR1 SGHTS and CDR2 YDEGEE. The chain's CDR3 is CASAMTRQGAYEQYF. As DNA, the CDR3 is TGTGCCAGCGCAATGACCCGACAGGGGGCCTACGAGCAGTACTTC.

In its sample, this clone was seen a few times. The V and J genes are TRBV28 and TRBJ1-3; D is uncertain. This CDR3 has 10 amino acids. The germline V gene has CDR1 MDHEN and CDR2 SYDVKM. Trimming shortened V by 8 bases and J by 4 bases, and 3 bases separated the two germline ends. This CDR3 is CASGGNTIYF. The CDR3 region has the DNA TGTGCCAGCGGCGGAAACACCATATATTTT.

The chain employs TRBV7-9 and TRBJ2-7; 7 bases align to TRBD2. The CDR3 length is 15 residues. Looked up from germline, CDR1 is SEHNR and CDR2 is FQNEAQ (reference sequence). J lost 0 bases, V lost 0 bases, and 2 bases had no gene match. CDR3: CASSLAGGDSYEQYF. The CDR3 coding sequence is TGTGCCAGCAGCTTAGCGGGGGGGGACTCCTACGAGCAGTACTTC.

The chain couples TRBV19 to TRBJ1-2; the match to TRBD1 covers 7 bases. The CDR3 loop spans 12 amino acids. With 7 bases clipped from V and 4 bases from J, the junction kept 3 bases outside the gene matches. Germline loops: CDR1 LNHDA, CDR2 SQIVND (reference sequence). The CDR3 nucleotides are TGTGCCAGTATTGGGACAGCCTATGGCTACACCTTC. Encoded protein: CASIGTAYGYTF.

The rearrangement uses TRBV6-1 and TRBJ2-3; D not certain. The germline gives CDR1 MNHNS, CDR2 SASEGT. The CDR3 has 15 residues. V lost 6 bases and J 4 bases, leaving 17 bases between the germline ends. The CDR3 DNA sequence: TGTGCCAGCAGCCAGCCAGGAACCTCTCCAGATACGCAGTATTTT. This encodes CASSQPGTSPDTQYF.